What follows describes a single T cell receptor beta chain. What it binds is not known. These data come from a study of beta chain features in type 1 diabetes. The isolated RNA, all of it, was reverse transcribed, so expressed TCRB transcripts were what got sequenced. Each sample of naive, central memory or regulatory T cells had, on average, approximately 3.5 million reads. The data were produced by immunoSEQ multiplex PCR, yet TCRdb's version contains in-frame clones alone and is incomplete. The sample lists 900,000 or so clones, 15% to 20% occurring once. Overall study findings and caveats: More deletions and fewer insertions at VDJ junctions were found in patients with type 1 diabetes.

V lost 5 bases to trimming and J lost 0 bases; unmatched junction nucleotides: 13. Germline assignment: CDR1 SGHVS and CDR2 FQNEAQ. CDR3 size: 17 residues. The chain has TRBV7-8 and TRBJ2-7; 7 positions agree with TRBD2. The source material was naive CD4+ T cells from blood. The sequence derives from a woman aged 18-30 years in good health. Here the CDR3 reads CASSLDGTIPYSYEQYF. The CDR3 region has the DNA TGTGCCAGCAGCCTCGACGGGACTATACCTTACTCCTACGAGCAGTACTTC.